The clone carrying this T cell receptor beta chain was observed at least ten times. What it binds is unknown. The data were taken from a study of prognosis after radiotherapy for stage I lung cancer. Study in general: Stage I non-small cell lung cancer patients were enrolled in Nanjing, China. This enrollment took place between 2018 and 2019.

Overall study results and limits: Frequencies of TRBV and TRBJ gene use reportedly varied by whether patients had metastases.

Per the germline V gene, CDR1 is DFQATT and CDR2 is SNEGSKA (reference sequence). Trimming took off 0 bases at V and 4 bases at J, with 15 bases between the two ends. The CDR3 is made up of 15 amino acids. Genomic DNA was the source, and TCR beta CDR3 was amplified from it by two-round multiplex PCR. Gene-specific primers for each TRBV and TRBJ gene drove first-round PCR. MiXCR, run by TCRdb on the multiplex PCR reads, gives a single entry per CDR3 protein. The sample carries around 27,000 distinct CDR3 sequences, more than 25% recorded once. The source of this sequence is a donor aged 50 or older with non-small cell lung cancer. This chain joins TRBV20-1 and TRBJ1-1; D may be TRBD1 (5 bases). The sequencing used PBMCs, collected before or after stereotactic body radiation therapy (not recorded which). The CDR3 coding sequence is TGCAGTGCTAGAGATATGGGGGGTTGGGGCACTGAAGCTTTCTTT. Translation: CSARDMGGWGTEAFF.